The rows below give T cell receptor beta chains drawn from one sample of a study of graft-versus-host responses after intestinal transplantation. Sequencing used immunoSEQ multiplex PCR; TCRdb keeps in-frame clones, though not all of them. The profile shows about 12,000 clones, approximately 84% of them singletons. Sequencing used PBMCs, obtained around 320 days after intestinal transplant. The receptors were sampled from a human patient who received an intestinal transplant, so some T cells may come from the graft donor. CDR3s include the opening cysteine and the closing phenylalanine or tryptophan. D genes are given only for firm matches. Part of the rows lack a size; the others show once, few, many or a class for expanded clones.

TRBJ2-1 | NA | TRBV7-2 | NA | CASSSERGRNNEQFF | TGTGCCAGCAGCTCCGAACGGGGCCGCAACAATGAGCAGTTCTTC
TRBJ2-4 | TRBD1 | TRBV28 | NA | CASSTGENIQYF | TGTGCCAGCAGTACAGGGGAAAACATTCAGTACTTC
TRBJ2-7 | NA | TRBV5-1 | NA | CASKNVGSYEQYF | TGCGCCAGCAAAAATGTAGGATCATACGAGCAGTACTTC
TRBJ1-5 | NA | TRBV4-3 | NA | CASSQGSVNQPQHF | TGCGCCAGCAGCCAAGGCTCAGTCAATCAGCCCCAGCATTTT
TRBJ2-7 | TRBD1 | TRBV9 | NA | CASSVGRRGHEQYF | TGTGCCAGCAGCGTAGGTCGCAGGGGGCACGAGCAGTACTTC
TRBJ2-1 | TRBD2 | TRBV5-1 | NA | CASSLVGSGSGYEQFF | TGCGCCAGCAGCTTGGTTGGTAGCGGGAGTGGGTATGAGCAGTTCTTC
TRBJ2-3 | NA | TRBV7-7 | NA | CASSLGPGMDTQYF | TGTGCTAGCAGCTTAGGCCCGGGTATGGATACGCAGTATTTT
TRBJ1-2 | NA | TRBV28 | NA | CASRISLLIVEGYTF | TGTGCCAGCAGAATATCTCTACTGATAGTGGAAGGCTACACCTTC
TRBJ2-3 | NA | TRBV5-4 | NA | CASSIPQGSTDTQYF | TGTGCCAGCAGTATACCACAGGGCAGCACAGATACGCAGTATTTT
TRBJ2-7 | TRBD1 | TRBV5-8 | NA | CASSQEQGARSYEQYF | TGTGCCAGCAGCCAGGAACAGGGGGCCAGATCCTACGAGCAGTACTTC
TRBJ1-4 | NA | TRBV19 | NA | CASRPLGETNEKLFF | TGTGCCAGTAGACCCCTCGGGGAAACTAATGAAAAACTGTTTTTT
TRBJ1-1 | NA | TRBV7-9 | few | CASSLGQSNTEAFF | TGTGCCAGCAGCTTAGGGCAGTCGAACACTGAAGCTTTCTTT
TRBJ2-2 | TRBD2 | TRBV4-2 | NA | CASSQLQSGRRLNTGELFF | TGTGCCAGCAGCCAACTTCAGAGCGGGAGACGGCTGAACACCGGGGAGCTGTTTTTT
TRBJ2-2 | NA | TRBV7-9 | NA | CASRPGANTGELFF | TGTGCCAGCAGACCCGGGGCTAACACCGGGGAGCTGTTTTTT
TRBJ1-2 | TRBD1 | TRBV2 | NA | CASSELGQGRSNYGYTF | TGTGCCAGCAGTGAACTGGGACAGGGTCGTTCTAACTATGGCTACACCTTC